This T cell receptor beta chain comes out of a study of CD8+CD57+ T cells in acquired aplastic anemia. This clonotype was recorded once. A read error may be the cause here, since a much bigger clone is one base away. Using genomic DNA as the template, TCR beta VDJ and CDR3 profiling was carried out. TCRdb analysed the reads with MiXCR anew, one entry per CDR3 protein. Of around 140,000 distinct CDR3 sequences in the sample, about 40% were seen once. The germline V gene has CDR1 MNHNS and CDR2 SASEGT. This CDR3 has 14 amino acids. This TCR came from a human donor in good health, serving as a control. The rearrangement joins TRBV6-1 to TRBJ1-1; D may be TRBD1 (5 bases). Sample: sorted CD4+, CD8+, or CD8+CD57+ T cells (not recorded which) from PBMCs. CDR3 in DNA: TGTGCCAGCAGAACGGGACTACGGCAGGCTGAAGCTCTCTTT. Amino acid sequence: CASRTGLRQAEALF.